This T cell receptor (beta chain) emerged from a study of cytomegalovirus exposure and HLA in healthy donors. Study information: Previous work identified roughly 110 million unique TCR beta sequences from around 200 million T cells. Drawn from HLA-typed donors, approximately 85 million unique TCRs were held in an early data release. Whole-study results and caveats: For TCR beta chains, V- and J-gene trimming was later linked to a missense DCLRE1C variant.

Use of 60 Vbeta and 13 Jbeta primers characterized the PCR. Authors' data handling: Roughly 11 million of the 80 million or so unique TCR beta chains counted in a later analysis were shared. Generated by immunoSEQ multiplex PCR, the TCRdb table keeps only in-frame clones and is missing some. D and trimming come from the DNA, and the V and J calls and clone size come from that table. The table has 150,000 to 200,000 clones, over 80% seen once; the top ten hold about 2%. A word on this clone: What it binds is not known.

Germline loops: CDR1 SGHNT, CDR2 YENEEA. V lost 0 bases and J lost 0, with 12 bases in between. The CDR3 sequence is 17 residues long. This receptor was identified in a human donor in good health. The chain carries TRBV11-3 and TRBJ2-1; D possibly corresponds to TRBD2 (6 bases). Sequencing used PBMCs. The CDR3 sequence is CASSLDPSASSYNEQFF. DNA of the CDR3: TGTGCCAGCAGCTTAGATCCTAGCGCAAGCTCCTACAATGAGCAGTTCTTC.